This TCR beta chain comes out of a study of T cells in Graves' hyperthyroidism and ophthalmopathy. Study summary: Once the initial diagnosis was made, peripheral blood was obtained before any treatment. Study-wide results and limits: In simple terms, a model built on 13 V-J features told ophthalmopathy apart from stable hyperthyroidism. Appearing also in blood were most of the thyroid clonotypes expanded above 0.001.

RNA transcripts gave rise to amplified TCR beta CDR3 regions. When the TCR CDR3 underwent first-round RT-PCR, the HTBI primer set was used. TCRdb analysed the multiplex PCR reads with MiXCR anew, one entry per CDR3 protein. The sample has around 350,000 distinct CDR3 sequences; about 14% are singletons. This clonotype was recorded many times. Its antigen is not identified. The germline CDR1 and CDR2 sequences are KGHSH and LQKENI. The CDR3 runs to 17 residues. Trimming removed 3 bases from V and 2 bases from J; junction bases left unmatched: 12. The study based diagnoses on clinical symptoms, serum thyroxine and TRAb, thyroid ultrasound and orbital computed tomography.

V gene TRBV18 combines with J gene TRBJ1-1, with 7 bases aligning to TRBD1. The receptor was derived from a woman in her twenties or thirties with Graves' ophthalmopathy. Sequencing input: blood. CDR3 nucleotide sequence: TGTGCCAGCTCACCTCGTCCTCAGGGGGTTATTAACACTGAAGCTTTCTTT. Translating gives CASSPRPQGVINTEAFF.